This TCR beta chain comes out of a study of T cells in Graves' hyperthyroidism and ophthalmopathy. Whole-study findings and limits: Stable hyperthyroidism and ophthalmopathy were separated using 13 V-J signatures. The model identified upcoming ophthalmopathy a median 6.5 months ahead of onset.

In germline, CDR1 is SGHTA, CDR2 FQGNSA. The CDR3 loop spans 12 amino acids. The V gene lost 7 bases and the J gene lost 7 bases, with 13 bases spanning the gap. This clonotype has just a few counts. The antigen is not known. It was RNA transcripts that yielded the amplified TCR beta CDR3 regions. The primer set for the first-round RT-PCR of the TCR CDR3 was HTBI. TCRdb ran MiXCR on the multiplex PCR reads and lists one entry per CDR3 protein. This sample yields about 840,000 distinct CDR3 sequences, of which over 35% are seen a single time; 8.9% belongs to the top ten. The TCR sequence derives from a man aged 18-30 years with Graves' hyperthyroidism. V and J are TRBV7-2 and TRBJ2-5; D remains ambiguous. The material sequenced was blood. The CDR3 here is CASMPDGGTQYF. Here the CDR3 DNA reads TGTGCCAGCATGCCGGATGGTGGGACCCAGTACTTC.